This TCR beta chain was identified in a study of beta chain features in type 1 diabetes. General observations from the study: Compared to healthy donors, patients appeared to have naive, central memory and Treg TCRB repertoires that were more alike. Individuals with type 1 diabetes displayed fewer insertions and more deletions at VDJ junctions.

Only a few counts were recorded for this clone. Its antigen is not known. The entirety of the isolated RNA underwent reverse transcription, so expressed TCRB transcripts were sequenced. Each sample of naive, central memory or regulatory T cells had, on average, around 3.3 million reads. The repertoire was sequenced with immunoSEQ multiplex PCR; TCRdb's copy has only in-frame clones and lacks some. Of 300,000 to 400,000 clones listed, approximately 10% are singletons. This CDR3 contains 15 residues. The clonotype comes from a young woman in good health. Sequencing was done on a sample of naive CD4+ T cells from blood. The gene calls are TRBV1 and TRBJ1-5. TRBV1 is marked as a pseudogene. The CDR3: CTSSQGTDVTEPQHF. DNA for the CDR3: TGCACCAGCAGCCAAGGGACTGACGTTACGGAGCCCCAGCATTTT.